What follows describes a single T cell receptor beta chain. Its antigen is as yet unknown. The source of the sample is a study of CD8+ T cells in alopecia areata. Whole-study findings and limits: Greater clonality was observed in lesional scalp samples, especially alopecia totalis/universalis, versus normal scalp. Scalp samples also yield sequences of resident alphabeta T cells from normal skin. Mice showed clearer TCR sharing than patients did, a gap that was possibly HLA-related.

CDR3 length: 14 residues. Between the trimmed V and J ends, which lost 5 bases and 6 bases, there was a span of 13 bases. Germline values: CDR1 PRHDT, CDR2 FYEKMQ (reference sequence). RNA extraction was followed by reverse transcription into cDNA, which acted as the sequencing template. Sequencing was performed with immunoSEQ multiplex PCR; in TCRdb, only in-frame clones are kept and a portion is missing. The sample includes about 200,000 clones, approximately 60% of them seen just once. PBMCs, the starting material, were the source of sorted CD4+ and CD8+ T cells. The chain has TRBV13 and TRBJ2-2, with D tentatively TRBD1 or TRBD2 (5 bases each). The receptor comes from a human donor in good health. The sample taken for sequencing was CD8+ T cells sorted from blood. The CDR3 bases are TGTGCCAGCAGCCCCGGGGTGGGGGCCGGGGAGCTGTTTTTT. Residues: CASSPGVGAGELFF.